The source of this T cell receptor beta chain is a study of T cell repertoires in cytomegalovirus infection. Study overall: Recently identified HLA-C-restricted CMV epitopes and well-studied HLA-B-restricted CMV epitopes were used by the study. Public TCR beta signatures were indicative of both CMV infection and a matching HLA type.

Via MiXCR, TCRdb re-called the reads, giving one row per CDR3 protein. The sample lists approximately 1,000,000 distinct CDR3 sequences; about 33% were seen once. Between the trimmed V and J ends, which lost 1 base and 2 bases, there was a span of 13 bases. Germline assignment: CDR1 SGHVS and CDR2 FNYEAQ. The CDR3 is made up of 16 amino acids. Ten or more counts support this clonotype. Antigen unknown. This TCR was sampled from a human donor in good health (CMV status not recorded). Some clones in this sample may be carry-over from other donors' samples. The V and J genes are TRBV7-6 and TRBJ2-3; D unclear. This specimen was cultured CD8+ T cells from PBMCs, taken from culture after CMV antigen stimulation. The CDR3 region is CASSLGTLVNTDTQYF. DNA of the CDR3: TGTGCCAGCAGCTTAGGGACGCTCGTTAACACAGATACGCAGTATTTT.